What follows is one TCR beta chain and its context. Its antigen remains unknown. The CDR3 covers 16 residues. Trimming shortened V by 2 bases and J by 2 bases, and 16 bases separated the two germline ends. Germline V lookup: CDR1 SGHAT, CDR2 FQNNGV. These data come from a study of response to subunit inactivated influenza vaccine. Study outcomes and limitations: With each seasonal influenza vaccination, the authors suggested, few new T cells are recruited.

TCRdb recomputed calls from the RT-PCR reads with MiXCR, one row per CDR3 protein. Of about 170,000 distinct CDR3 sequences in the sample, 10% to 15% are singletons; the top ten hold about 29%. The data also belong to a second study, concerning T cells expressing NK-cell markers. That work contributes: 5'RACE template switching with UMIs produced the TCR beta cDNA. It was from sorted CD3+CD56+NKG2C+, CD3+CD56+NKG2C- and CD3+CD56-NKG2C+ T cells that TCR beta repertoires came. HCMV seropositivity marked seven of the eight sequenced donors; one was seronegative. It was still unclear whether expanded NKG2C+ T cell clones were HCMV specific.

This chain uses TRBV11-2 with TRBJ2-7, with D possibly being TRBD1 or TRBD2 (5 bases each). This receptor was obtained from a man aged 45-65 years who received an inactivated influenza vaccine. The sample here was CD8+ T cells sorted from PBMCs, taken roughly 13 days after vaccination. CDR3 DNA sequence: TGTGCCAGCAGCTTATTACGGGACCCGAATGCCTACGAGCAGTACTTC. This codes for CASSLLRDPNAYEQYF.